A single sample is the source of the 27 T cell receptor beta chains below, sequenced in a study of shared clonotypes between healthy human individuals. Profiling relied on immunoSEQ multiplex PCR, and the TCRdb table lists in-frame clones only, not all of them. The sample has fewer than 600,000 clones, 79% seen once. The material sequenced was PBMCs. The receptor source for this set is a woman aged 40 to 50 in good health. Some clones in this sample may be carry-over from other donors' samples.

The chain joins TRBV7-9 to TRBJ2-5; tentatively, D is TRBD2 (5 bases). The CDR3 has 14 amino acids. CDR1 is SEHNR and CDR2 is FQNEAQ in the germline V gene (reference sequence). The V and J ends lost 5 bases and 7 bases respectively, with 17 bases between them. The DNA for the CDR3 is TGTGCCAGCAGCCCCGGACGGGATCTGCGGACCCAGTACTTC. It yields the protein CASSPGRDLRTQYF. Variable domain in full (rest from reference TRBV7-9 and TRBJ2-5): DTGVSQNPRHKITKRGQNVTFRCDPISEHNRLYWYRQTLGQGPEFLTYFQNEAQLEKSRLLSDRFSAERPKGSFSTLEIQRTEQGDSAMYLCASSPGRDLRTQYFGPGTRLLVL.

This chain links TRBV7-8 with TRBJ2-2, with D hard to call. Per germline, CDR1 SGHVS and CDR2 FQNEAQ. V was shortened by 2 bases and J by 8 bases, with 12 bases between the two germline ends. This CDR3 region has 14 residues. The CDR3, as DNA: TGTGCCAGCAGCTTACGCCGAGAGACTGGGGAGCTGTTTTTT. It specifies CASSLRRETGELFF.

The V gene is TRBV28, the J gene TRBJ1-6; possibly TRBD1 for D (5 bases). Trimming took off 5 bases at V and 8 bases at J, with 19 bases between the two ends. CDR1 and CDR2 from the germline V gene are MDHEN and SYDVKM. This CDR3 is built from 16 residues. CDR3 nucleotide sequence: TGTGCCAGCAGTCAAAGTCGGGCAGGGTTGGATTCACCCCTCCACTTT. Protein product: CASSQSRAGLDSPLHF. Drawing the rest from reference TRBV28 and TRBJ1-6, the complete variable domain is DVKVTQSSRYLVKRTGEKVFLECVQDMDHENMFWYRQDPGLGLRLIYFSYDVKMKEKGDIPEGYSVSREKKERFSLILESASTNQTSMYLCASSQSRAGLDSPLHFGNGTRLTVT.

This chain connects TRBV10-3 to TRBJ2-4; possibly TRBD2 for D (6 bases). The germline V gene encodes CDR1 ENHRY and CDR2 SYGVKD. V lost 0 bases and J 3 bases, leaving 9 bases between the germline ends. CDR3 length: 15 residues. CDR3 sequence: CAISESSGYKNIQYF. DNA for the CDR3: TGTGCCATCAGTGAGTCTAGCGGTTACAAAAACATTCAGTACTTC.

This clone was detected a few times. The chain has TRBV28 and TRBJ1-2, with a possible D match to TRBD1 (5 bases). CDR1 and CDR2 from the germline V gene are MDHEN and SYDVKM. With 3 bases removed from V and 8 bases from J, the gap between germline ends came to 19 bases. The CDR3 has 15 residues. CDR3: CASSFPGLTFGGYTF. The CDR3 nucleotides read TGTGCCAGCAGTTTCCCGGGACTTACATTCGGCGGCTACACCTTC.

The chain has TRBV5-4 and TRBJ2-1; 10 bases fit TRBD2. The CDR3 is 17 residues long. CDR1 and CDR2 from the germline V gene are SGHNT and YYREEE (reference sequence). Trimming cost V 4 bases and J 8 bases; bases outside gene matches: 15. CDR3 bases: TGTGCCAGCAGCAAAACCTCTAGCGGGAGAACATGGCATGAGCAGTTCTTC. It yields the protein CASSKTSSGRTWHEQFF.

This clone was seen a handful of times. The rearrangement uses TRBV6-4 and TRBJ2-2; 11 bases map to TRBD2. The CDR3 contains 15 residues. Germline loops: CDR1 MRHNA, CDR2 SNTAGT. The V segment lost 3 bases and the J segment 3 bases; nucleotides outside the gene matches: 0. The CDR3 nucleotides are TGTGCCAGCAGTGAACTAGCGGGAGACACCGGGGAGCTGTTTTTT. Translating it yields CASSELAGDTGELFF.

This chain connects TRBV7-9 to TRBJ2-2; D is perhaps TRBD2 (5 bases). Germline V gene data show CDR1 as SEHNR and CDR2 as FQNEAQ (reference sequence). V was cut by 0 bases and J by 13 bases, with 12 bases left in between. The CDR3 runs 13 residues. The CDR3 reads CASSLASDGGLFF. CDR3 coding DNA: TGTGCCAGCAGCTTAGCCAGCGACGGAGGGCTGTTTTTT.

The chain uses TRBV11-3 and TRBJ2-2, with a possible D match to TRBD1 (7 bases). V gave up 5 bases and J gave up 1 base, with 17 bases separating them. Germline CDR1 is SGHNT and CDR2 is YENEEA. The CDR3 spans 17 residues. The CDR3 DNA reads as TGTGCCAGCAGCGGAGGGACAGCCCTACAGAACACCGGGGAGCTGTTTTTT. It is translated as CASSGGTALQNTGELFF.

This sequence joins TRBV28 and TRBJ2-5; D is uncertain. CDR3 length: 17 amino acids. Between the trimmed V and J ends, which lost 2 bases and 1 base, there was a span of 17 bases. The germline V gene has CDR1 MDHEN and CDR2 SYDVKM. Written as DNA, the CDR3 is TGTGCCAGCAGTTTACCCCCCTCCGGCAGGTCCCAAGAGACCCAGTACTTC. It translates to CASSLPPSGRSQETQYF. The variable domain in full, completed from reference TRBV28 and TRBJ2-5, reads DVKVTQSSRYLVKRTGEKVFLECVQDMDHENMFWYRQDPGLGLRLIYFSYDVKMKEKGDIPEGYSVSREKKERFSLILESASTNQTSMYLCASSLPPSGRSQETQYFGPGTRLLVL.

The gene calls are TRBV4-1 and TRBJ1-3, with TRBD1 identical over 7 bases. Germline CDR1 MGHRA, CDR2 YSYEKL. V was clipped by 5 bases and J by 0 bases; unmatched bases: 4. This CDR3 comprises 15 residues. The CDR3 DNA sequence: TGCGCCAGCAGCTTCCGGGACAGCTCTGGAAACACCATATATTTT. It is translated as CASSFRDSSGNTIYF.

As to this clone: Other DNA sequences in this specimen translate into the identical CDR3. The genes are TRBV6-6 and TRBJ2-7; D not certain. The CDR3 is 11 amino acids. The V and J ends lost 2 bases and 3 bases respectively, with 2 bases between them. Germline V CDR1 and CDR2: MNHNY, SVGAGI (reference sequence). CDR3 bases: TGTGCCAGCAGTTACCGCTACGAGCAGTACTTC. Protein product: CASSYRYEQYF.

The chain carries TRBV19 and TRBJ1-2; possible D gene TRBD1, 5 bases. V lost 4 bases and J 6 bases, leaving 15 bases between the germline ends. The CDR3 sequence is 14 residues long. Germline V gives CDR1 LNHDA, CDR2 SQIVND (reference sequence). In nucleotides, the CDR3 is TGTGCCAGTAGTAACTTCATGGGGACTGATGGCTACACCTTC. The encoded protein is CASSNFMGTDGYTF.

This clone was recorded many times. CDR3 DNA sequence: TGTGCCAGCAGTAAAACCGGGACCCTTTACAATGAGCAGTTCTTC. It encodes CASSKTGTLYNEQFF. The chain has TRBV6-5 and TRBJ2-1, with D possibly being TRBD1 or TRBD2 (5 bases each). V lost 5 bases and J 4 bases, leaving 15 bases between the germline ends. The germline gives CDR1 MNHEY, CDR2 SVGAGI. This CDR3 is built from 15 residues.

The CDR3 sequence is CASSLAGTALYEQYF. The CDR3 DNA is TGTGCCAGCAGCTTAGCCGGGACGGCTCTCTACGAGCAGTACTTC. The gene calls are TRBV11-1 and TRBJ2-7; either TRBD1 or TRBD2 may fit D (5 bases each). There are 15 residues in the CDR3. The V end lost 0 bases, the J end lost 3 bases, and 12 bases lay between the germline ends. In germline, CDR1 is SGHAT, CDR2 FQDESV (reference sequence).

The J gene is TRBJ1-3, the V gene TRBV28; perhaps TRBD1 as D (6 bases). The length of the CDR3 is 17 residues. Germline V lookup: CDR1 MDHEN, CDR2 SYDVKM. V was cut by 7 bases and J by 6 bases, with 25 bases left in between. CDR3 sequence reads: CASTSNLGQGNKNTIYF. CDR3 nucleotides: TGTGCCAGCACCTCGAATTTAGGTCAGGGGAATAAAAACACCATATATTTT.

V usage is TRBV5-6 and J usage is TRBJ2-7; D may be TRBD2 (6 bases). V was shortened by 1 base and J by 0 bases, with 11 bases between the two germline ends. Germline V gene data show CDR1 as SGHDT and CDR2 as YYEEEE. The CDR3 length is 15 residues. The CDR3 coding sequence is TGTGCCAGCAGCTTGTTCGGAGGGAGCTCCTACGAGCAGTACTTC. Translating it yields CASSLFGGSSYEQYF.

V and J are TRBV13 and TRBJ2-7; D ambiguous. Trimming removed 0 bases at V and 0 bases at J, with 9 bases between. Germline values: CDR1 PRHDT, CDR2 FYEKMQ (reference sequence). This CDR3 spans 15 amino acids. CDR3 nucleotide sequence: TGTGCCAGCAGCTTAGGGACTGCTAGCTCCTACGAGCAGTACTTC. This encodes CASSLGTASSYEQYF.

This chain uses TRBV5-1 with TRBJ1-4; a weak D match, TRBD1 (5 bases). Germline V gives CDR1 SGHRS, CDR2 YFSETQ. Trimming removed 0 bases from V and 4 bases from J, with 10 bases in between. The CDR3 length is 15 residues. The CDR3 loop is CASSLEPGLNEKLFF. As DNA, the CDR3 is TGCGCCAGCAGCTTGGAACCGGGACTTAATGAAAAACTGTTTTTT.

This chain uses TRBV28 with TRBJ1-1, with TRBD1 matching 9 bases. CDR3 length: 14 residues. V lost 2 bases and J lost 7; bases outside the gene matches: 5. The germline V gene has CDR1 MDHEN and CDR2 SYDVKM. The CDR3 DNA reads as TGTGCCAGCAGTTTACGACAGGGGGGGGATGAAGCTTTCTTT. Protein sequence: CASSLRQGGDEAFF. The entire variable domain, with the rest obtained from reference TRBV28 and TRBJ1-1, is as follows: DVKVTQSSRYLVKRTGEKVFLECVQDMDHENMFWYRQDPGLGLRLIYFSYDVKMKEKGDIPEGYSVSREKKERFSLILESASTNQTSMYLCASSLRQGGDEAFFGQGTRLTVV.

This clone appeared a single time. This chain uses TRBV6-5 with TRBJ2-5; TRBD1 matches 8 bases. The V gene end was trimmed by 6 bases and the J gene end by 6 bases; junction bases not matched to a gene: 9. CDR3 length: 14 amino acids. Germline V gives CDR1 MNHEY, CDR2 SVGAGI. The CDR3 DNA sequence: TGTGCCAGCAGATCAGGGGGCGATGTGAAGACCCAGTACTTC. It yields the protein CASRSGGDVKTQYF.

The gene calls are TRBV7-8 and TRBJ2-2, with D tentatively TRBD1 (5 bases). V lost 2 bases and J lost 5, with 9 bases in between. Per the germline V gene, CDR1 is SGHVS and CDR2 is FQNEAQ. The CDR3 runs 14 residues. Here the CDR3 reads CASSLLRGTGELFF. For the CDR3, the DNA is TGTGCCAGCAGCTTATTAAGGGGAACCGGGGAGCTGTTTTTT.

A few counts support this clone. V is TRBV18 and J is TRBJ1-5, with 8 bases fitting TRBD1. Per germline, CDR1 KGHSH and CDR2 LQKENI. The CDR3 covers 15 residues. V was clipped by 5 bases and J by 6 bases; unmatched bases: 9. CDR3 protein: CASSATTGGGQPQHF. CDR3 DNA: TGTGCCAGCTCAGCGACTACAGGGGGTGGTCAGCCCCAGCATTTT. Supplemented by reference TRBV18 and TRBJ1-5, the full variable domain reads NAGVMQNPRHLVRRRGQEARLRCSPMKGHSHVYWYRQLPEEGLKFMVYLQKENIIDESGMPKERFSAEFPKEGPSILRIQQVVRGDSAAYFCASSATTGGGQPQHFGDGTRLSIL.

CDR3 in amino acids: CASRNLLGTGSAGANVLTF. For the CDR3, the DNA is TGTGCCAGCAGAAACCTCCTCGGGACAGGTAGTGCTGGGGCCAACGTCCTGACTTTC. V is TRBV11-2 and J is TRBJ2-6; 8 bases align to TRBD1. CDR3 length: 19 residues. Germline V gene sequence: CDR1 SGHAT, CDR2 FQNNGV. Germline trimming cut 6 bases from V and 2 bases from J; bases unmatched to any gene: 15. The full variable domain, its missing parts supplied by reference TRBV11-2 and TRBJ2-6, is EAGVAQSPRYKIIEKRQSVAFWCNPISGHATLYWYQQILGQGPKLLIQFQNNGVVDDSQLPKDRFSAERLKGVDSTLKIQPAKLEDSAVYLCASRNLLGTGSAGANVLTFGAGSRLTVL.

In this sample, this clone turned up many times. This chain joins TRBV5-1 and TRBJ1-1; TRBD1 aligns across 8 bases. CDR1 and CDR2 from the germline V gene are SGHRS and YFSETQ. The CDR3 spans 15 residues. After removal of 1 base from V and 5 bases from J, the junction contained 7 bases not matched to a gene. The CDR3 is CASSLSSGGRTEAFF. The CDR3 DNA reads TGCGCCAGCAGCTTGTCCTCAGGGGGCAGGACTGAAGCTTTCTTT. Using reference TRBV5-1 and TRBJ1-1 for the parts outside the CDR3, the full variable domain is KAGVTQTPRYLIKTRGQQVTLSCSPISGHRSVSWYQQTPGQGLQFLFEYFSETQRNKGNFPGRFSGRQFSNSRSEMNVSTLELGDSALYLCASSLSSGGRTEAFFGQGTRLTVV.

The gene calls are TRBV6-1 and TRBJ1-5; D is ambiguous. The length of the CDR3 is 11 residues. In germline, CDR1 is MNHNS, CDR2 SASEGT. Deletions cut 4 bases from V and 7 bases from J, with 5 bases between. DNA for the CDR3: TGTGCCAGCAGTGCGGGGCAGCCCCAGCATTTT. It translates to CASSAGQPQHF.

The chain has TRBV30 and TRBJ1-3; D may be TRBD1 (6 bases). Deletions cut 3 bases from V and 2 bases from J, with 14 bases between. Per the germline V gene, CDR1 is GTSNPN and CDR2 is SVGIG (reference sequence). The CDR3 loop spans 15 amino acids. The CDR3 sequence is CAWSGQGYTGNTIYF. CDR3 sequence (DNA): TGTGCCTGGAGCGGCCAGGGGTACACTGGAAACACCATATATTTT.